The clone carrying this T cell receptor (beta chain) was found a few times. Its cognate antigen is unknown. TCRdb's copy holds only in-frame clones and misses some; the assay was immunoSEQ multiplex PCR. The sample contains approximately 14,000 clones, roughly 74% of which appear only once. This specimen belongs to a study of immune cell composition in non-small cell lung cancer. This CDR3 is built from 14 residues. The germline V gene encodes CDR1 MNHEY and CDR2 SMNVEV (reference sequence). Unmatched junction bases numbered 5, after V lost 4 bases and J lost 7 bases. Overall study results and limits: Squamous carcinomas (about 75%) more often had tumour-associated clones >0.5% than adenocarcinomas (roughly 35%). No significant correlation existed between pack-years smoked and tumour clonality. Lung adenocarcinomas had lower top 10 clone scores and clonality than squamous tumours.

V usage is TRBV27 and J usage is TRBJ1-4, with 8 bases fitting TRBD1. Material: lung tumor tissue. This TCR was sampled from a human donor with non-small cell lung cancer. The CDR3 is CASSSRTGSEKLFF. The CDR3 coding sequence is TGTGCCAGCAGTTCACGGACAGGGTCTGAAAAACTGTTTTTT. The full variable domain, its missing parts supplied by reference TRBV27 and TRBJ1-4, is EAQVTQNPRYLITVTGKKLTVTCSQNMNHEYMSWYRQDPGLGLRQIYYSMNVEVTDKGDVPEGYKVSRKEKRNFPLILESPSPNQTSLYFCASSSRTGSEKLFFGSGTQLSVL.